There are a few counts of the clone carrying this T cell receptor beta chain. Its antigen is still unknown. Trimming took off 1 base at V and 6 bases at J, with 11 bases between the two ends. CDR3 length equals 14 residues. Germline loops: CDR1 SGHTA, CDR2 FQGNSA. The record originates from a study of early T cells in non-severe SARS-CoV-2 infection. Attachment of unique molecular identifiers was made to individual cDNA molecules. TCRdb ran MiXCR on the 5' RACE reads and lists one entry per CDR3 protein. The sample holds tens of thousands of distinct CDR3 sequences; 15% are singletons and the top ten take 5.5%. Study-level findings and limits: VDJdb matching favored anti-spike CD8 responses, missing private and CD4 specificities.

The TCR sequence derives from an adult who was a healthcare worker with PCR-confirmed SARS-CoV-2 infection or an uninfected control (not recorded which). The chain joins TRBV7-2 to TRBJ2-3; D is unclear. Sequencing input: whole blood. The CDR3 DNA follows: TGTGCCAGCAGCTTAGGTAACCCCGCGGATACGCAGTATTTT. Translated: CASSLGNPADTQYF.